This T cell receptor (beta chain) was captured in a study of blood T cells in healthy people across ages. The study, taken as a whole, reports: Older age coincided with a roughly linear decline in TCR beta diversity per million T cells. CMV status of donors was unknown, possibly confounding expanded clonotype changes.

Sample-barcoded 5' priming and a J-beta primer mix drove a second PCR of roughly 6 to 12 cycles. TCRdb reprocessed the 5' RACE reads with MiXCR, giving one entry per CDR3 protein. The profile shows hundreds of thousands of distinct CDR3 sequences, approximately 50% of them singletons. This clonotype was counted between two and nine times. Its antigen is not identified. This CDR3 contains 14 residues. Germline assignment: CDR1 MNHEY and CDR2 SMNVEV (reference sequence). Deletions cut 8 bases from V and 0 bases from J, with 13 bases between. Those donating, healthy Caucasian individuals from Russia, were aged about 6 to 95. At least 5.5 micrograms of total RNA were extracted per sample.

The sequenced sample was blood. This chain connects TRBV27 to TRBJ1-1; D is possibly TRBD1 (6 bases). This receptor was taken from a woman aged 60-75 years in good health. The CDR3 nucleotides read TGTGCCAGCCAGTTCAACAGGGTGAACACTGAAGCTTTCTTT. This codes for CASQFNRVNTEAFF.